This T cell receptor (beta chain) was captured in a study of PD-1 blockade in classical Hodgkin lymphoma. Study information: Intravenous nivolumab at 3 mg/kg was given to patients every 2 weeks.

TCRdb keeps only in-frame clones here, not all; method: immunoSEQ multiplex PCR. This sample has tens of thousands of clones; 78% occur once, and the top ten carry about 9.4%. In regard to this clone: Its cognate antigen is unknown.

General study findings and limits: Complete responders started with a diversity level that resembled newly diagnosed patients at baseline. Reports described newly diagnosed patients as having lower baseline TCR diversity than healthy donors. It was CD4+ TCR diversity, not CD8+, that rose significantly by C4D1.

From germline, CDR1 is MNHEY and CDR2 SMNVEV (reference sequence). This CDR3 has 14 residues. Trimming left V 6 bases short and J 4 bases short, with 14 bases between. Noted time point: cycle 4 day 1 (C4D1), after less than 7 weeks of nivolumab. Each and every patient relapsed after autologous stem cell transplantation, and patients got differing brentuximab vedotin exposure. The chain joins TRBV27 to TRBJ2-3; D perhaps matches TRBD2 (7 bases). The clonotype was recovered from a human donor with classical Hodgkin lymphoma. Sequencing was performed on peripheral blood mononuclear cells (PBMCs), taken before the fourth cycle of nivolumab. CDR3 DNA: TGTGCCAGCAGCTTCGGGGGGCTTTCAGATACGCAGTATTTT. Amino acids: CASSFGGLSDTQYF.